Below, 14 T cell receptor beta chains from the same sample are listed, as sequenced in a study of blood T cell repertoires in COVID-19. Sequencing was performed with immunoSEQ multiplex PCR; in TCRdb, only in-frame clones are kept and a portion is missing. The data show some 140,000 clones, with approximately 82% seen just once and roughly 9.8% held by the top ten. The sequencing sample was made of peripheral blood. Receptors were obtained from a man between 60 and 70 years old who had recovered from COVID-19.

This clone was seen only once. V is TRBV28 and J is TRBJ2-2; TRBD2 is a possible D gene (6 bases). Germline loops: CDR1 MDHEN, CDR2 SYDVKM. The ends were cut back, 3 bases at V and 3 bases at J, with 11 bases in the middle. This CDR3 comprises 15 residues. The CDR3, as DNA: TGTGCCAGCAGTTTGGGGGGACTGGACACCGGGGAGCTGTTTTTT. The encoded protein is CASSLGGLDTGELFF.

The CDR3 spells CASSGGDGGPAGEKLFF. The CDR3 DNA reads TGTGCCAGCAGTGGGGGGGACGGAGGGCCTGCCGGTGAAAAACTGTTTTTT. The chain uses TRBV7-2 and TRBJ1-4, with D tentatively TRBD1 (5 bases). The V end was cut by 6 bases, the J end by 7 bases, with 24 bases between. This CDR3 has 17 residues. The germline CDR1 and CDR2 sequences are SGHTA and FQGNSA.

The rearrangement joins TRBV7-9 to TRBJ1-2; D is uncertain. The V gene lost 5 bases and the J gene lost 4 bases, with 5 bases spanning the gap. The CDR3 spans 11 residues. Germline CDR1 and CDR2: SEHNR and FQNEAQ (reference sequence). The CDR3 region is CASSTSYGYTF. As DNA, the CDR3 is TGTGCCAGCAGCACGAGCTATGGCTACACCTTC.

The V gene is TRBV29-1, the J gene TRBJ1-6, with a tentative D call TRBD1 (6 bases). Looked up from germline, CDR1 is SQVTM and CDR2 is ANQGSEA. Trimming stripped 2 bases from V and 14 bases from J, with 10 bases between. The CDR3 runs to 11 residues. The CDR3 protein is CSVELTGTLHF. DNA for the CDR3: TGCAGCGTTGAATTGACAGGAACCCTCCACTTT.

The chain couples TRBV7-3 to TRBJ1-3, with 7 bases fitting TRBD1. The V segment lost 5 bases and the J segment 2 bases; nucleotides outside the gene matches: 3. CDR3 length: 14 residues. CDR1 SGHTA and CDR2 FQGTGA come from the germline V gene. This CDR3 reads CASSDGTAGNTIYF. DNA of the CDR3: TGTGCCAGCAGCGATGGGACAGCTGGAAACACCATATATTTT.

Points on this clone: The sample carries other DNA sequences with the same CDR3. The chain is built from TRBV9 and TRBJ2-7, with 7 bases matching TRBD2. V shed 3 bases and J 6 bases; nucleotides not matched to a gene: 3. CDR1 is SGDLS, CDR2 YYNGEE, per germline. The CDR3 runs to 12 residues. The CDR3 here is CASSGPGGEQYF. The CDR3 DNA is TGTGCCAGCAGCGGGCCGGGGGGCGAGCAGTACTTC.

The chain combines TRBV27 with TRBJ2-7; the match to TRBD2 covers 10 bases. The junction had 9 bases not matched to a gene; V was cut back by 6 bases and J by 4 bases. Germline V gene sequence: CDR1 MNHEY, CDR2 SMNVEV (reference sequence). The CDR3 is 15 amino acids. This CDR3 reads CASSEQASGSYEQYF. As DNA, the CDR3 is TGTGCCAGCAGCGAGCAGGCTAGCGGGAGTTACGAGCAGTACTTC.

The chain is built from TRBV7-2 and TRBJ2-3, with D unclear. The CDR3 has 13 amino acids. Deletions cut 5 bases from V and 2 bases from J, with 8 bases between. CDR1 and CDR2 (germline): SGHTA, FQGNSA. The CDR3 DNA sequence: TGTGCCAGCAGCCCTCGTGTCACAGATACGCAGTATTTT. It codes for CASSPRVTDTQYF.

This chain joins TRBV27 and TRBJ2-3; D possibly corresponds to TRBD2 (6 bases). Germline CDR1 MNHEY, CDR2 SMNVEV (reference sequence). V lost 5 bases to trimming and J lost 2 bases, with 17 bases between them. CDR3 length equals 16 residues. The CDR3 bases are TGTGCCAGCAGTCGCTCCGGCGGGACGTTCACAGATACGCAGTATTTT. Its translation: CASSRSGGTFTDTQYF.

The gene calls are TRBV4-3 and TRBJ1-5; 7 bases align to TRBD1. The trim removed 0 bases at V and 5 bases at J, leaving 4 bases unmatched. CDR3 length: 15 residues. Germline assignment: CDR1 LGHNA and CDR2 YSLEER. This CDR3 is CASSQDLTGDQPQHF. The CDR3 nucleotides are TGCGCCAGCAGCCAAGATCTAACAGGGGATCAGCCCCAGCATTTT.

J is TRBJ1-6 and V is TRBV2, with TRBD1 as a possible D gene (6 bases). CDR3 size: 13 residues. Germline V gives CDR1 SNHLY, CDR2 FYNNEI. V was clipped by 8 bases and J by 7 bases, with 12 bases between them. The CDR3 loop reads CASSGDRNSPLHF. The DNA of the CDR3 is TGTGCCAGCTCAGGGGATAGGAATTCACCCCTCCACTTT. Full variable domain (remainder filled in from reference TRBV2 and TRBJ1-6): EPEVTQTPSHQVTQMGQEVILRCVPISNHLYFYWYRQILGQKVEFLVSFYNNEISEKSEIFDDQFSVERPDGSNFTLKIRSTKLEDSAMYFCASSGDRNSPLHFGNGTRLTVT.

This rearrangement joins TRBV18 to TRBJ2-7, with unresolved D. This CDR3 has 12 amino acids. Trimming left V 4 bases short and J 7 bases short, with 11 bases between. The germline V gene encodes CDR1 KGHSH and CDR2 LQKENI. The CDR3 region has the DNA TGTGCCAGCTCACGCGCCGTTTCAGAGCAGTACTTC. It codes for CASSRAVSEQYF.

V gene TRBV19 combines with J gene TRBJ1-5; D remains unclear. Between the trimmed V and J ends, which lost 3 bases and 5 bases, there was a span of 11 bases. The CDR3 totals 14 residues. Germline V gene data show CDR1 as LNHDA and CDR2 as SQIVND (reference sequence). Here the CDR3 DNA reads TGTGCCAGTAGTATCCCGGGTCCCTATCAGCCCCAGCATTTT. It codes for CASSIPGPYQPQHF.

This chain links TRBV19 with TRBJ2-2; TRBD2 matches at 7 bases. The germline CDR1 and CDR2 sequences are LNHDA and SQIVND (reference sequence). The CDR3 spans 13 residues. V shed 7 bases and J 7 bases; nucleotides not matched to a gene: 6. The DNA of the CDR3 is TGTGCCAGTAAAACTAGCGAGTTCGGGGAGCTGTTTTTT. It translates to CASKTSEFGELFF.